The 12 T cell receptor beta chains in this list originate from one sample, sequenced in a study of blood T cells in healthy people across ages. The authors ran a second PCR of about 7 to 12 cycles using a sample-barcoded 5' primer and a J-beta primer mix. TCRdb processed the 5' RACE reads anew with MiXCR; each CDR3 protein has one entry. Of around 1,900,000 distinct CDR3 sequences listed, roughly 43% are singletons. Sequencing was performed on blood. The receptors stem from a human donor in good health.

The chain employs TRBV20-1 and TRBJ2-1, with 12 positions matching TRBD1. The CDR3 is 15 residues long. Germline V gene sequence: CDR1 DFQATT, CDR2 SNEGSKA (reference sequence). J lost 8 bases, V lost 6 bases, and 11 bases had no gene match. This CDR3 reads CSATRGDRGLYEQFF. In nucleotides, the CDR3 is TGCAGTGCAACTCGGGGGGACAGGGGGCTTTATGAGCAGTTCTTC.

V is TRBV7-6 and J is TRBJ2-5; 7 bases match TRBD1. V gave up 6 bases and J gave up 3 bases; unmatched junction bases: 7. Germline-derived CDR1 and CDR2 are SGHVS and FNYEAQ. The CDR3 covers 14 residues. The CDR3 region is CASRTPGTEETQYF. Here the CDR3 DNA reads TGTGCCAGCAGAACTCCCGGGACAGAAGAGACCCAGTACTTC.

This chain uses TRBV28 with TRBJ1-2; TRBD1 matches 7 bases. This CDR3 has 14 amino acids. Unmatched junction bases numbered 8, after V lost 4 bases and J lost 6 bases. Looked up from germline, CDR1 is MDHEN and CDR2 is SYDVKM. The CDR3 DNA sequence: TGTGCCAGCAGTTCCCTACAGGGGTGGAATGGCTACACCTTC. Its protein product is CASSSLQGWNGYTF.

V is TRBV12-3 or TRBV12-4 and J is TRBJ1-2, with 9 bases aligning to TRBD1. After removal of 4 bases from V and 7 bases from J, the junction contained 10 bases not matched to a gene. This CDR3 spans 15 amino acids. The CDR3 sequence is CASSSNRGRLSGYTF. Here the CDR3 DNA reads TGTGCCAGCAGTTCAAACAGGGGGCGTTTATCTGGCTACACCTTC.

This CDR3 reads CASRTLGGSTTEQYF. In DNA form, the CDR3 reads TGTGCCAGCAGAACCCTGGGCGGCAGTACTACCGAGCAGTACTTC. This rearrangement joins TRBV6-1 to TRBJ2-5, with D hard to call. The better agreement between TRBJ2-7 and the DNA end casts doubt on the J call. The CDR3 consists of 15 residues. CDR1 is MNHNS and CDR2 is SASEGT in the germline V gene.

This clonotype was detected only once. The chain joins TRBV4-2 to TRBJ2-4; 7 bases line up with TRBD1. Trimming cost V 5 bases and J 0 bases; bases outside gene matches: 7. Germline CDR1 reads LGHNA; CDR2 reads YNFKEQ. This CDR3 is 16 amino acids long. The CDR3 region is CASSTQGQLAKNIQYF. Here the CDR3 DNA reads TGTGCCAGCAGCACCCAGGGACAGCTAGCCAAAAACATTCAGTACTTC.

This clonotype showed up just a few times. The V call is TRBV7-9, the J call TRBJ2-3, with TRBD1 identical over 7 bases. V lost 5 bases to trimming and J lost 4 bases; unmatched junction nucleotides: 9. From germline, CDR1 is SEHNR and CDR2 FQNEAQ (reference sequence). The CDR3 is made up of 15 amino acids. The CDR3 region is CASSARAGGADTQYF. The CDR3 DNA follows: TGTGCCAGCAGCGCGAGGGCAGGGGGAGCAGATACGCAGTATTTT.

The chain combines TRBV20-1 with TRBJ2-5; D assignment may be TRBD1 or TRBD2 (5 bases each). CDR3 length: 20 residues. V was trimmed by 3 bases and J by 2 bases, leaving 31 bases between them. Germline V gives CDR1 DFQATT, CDR2 SNEGSKA (reference sequence). The CDR3 loop is CSASTLAGDQNPTYQETQYF. CDR3 coding DNA: TGCAGTGCTAGCACCCTCGCCGGGGACCAGAATCCCACCTATCAAGAGACCCAGTACTTC.

In its sample, this clonotype was seen a few times. The V and J genes are TRBV6-2 or TRBV6-3 and TRBJ2-7, with D uncertain. CDR1 and CDR2 (germline): MNHEY, SVGEGT. V lost 0 bases and J lost 3, with 6 bases in between. The CDR3 spans 13 residues. CDR3: CASSYSPLYEQYF. CDR3 nucleotide sequence: TGTGCCAGCAGTTACTCACCCCTCTACGAGCAGTACTTC.

This sequence joins TRBV7-2 and TRBJ2-2; 7 nucleotides match TRBD1. V shed 4 bases and J 6 bases; nucleotides not matched to a gene: 8. The CDR3 sequence is 15 residues long. The V gene's germline CDR1 is SGHTA and CDR2 FQGNSA. In nucleotides, the CDR3 is TGTGCCAGCAGCTCGCGACACAGGGGATCCGGGGAGCTGTTTTTT. It is translated as CASSSRHRGSGELFF.

The J gene is TRBJ2-2, the V gene TRBV7-9; no firm D call. Germline CDR1 SEHNR, CDR2 FQNEAQ (reference sequence). Trimming stripped 2 bases from V and 7 bases from J, with 17 bases between. The CDR3 is 16 residues long. The CDR3 DNA reads TGTGCCAGCAGCTTATCCCCGCCCGTACTGCGCGGGGAGCTGTTTTTT. It encodes CASSLSPPVLRGELFF.

The chain is built from TRBV7-3 and TRBJ1-1; TRBD1 might be the D (6 bases). Germline V gives CDR1 SGHTA, CDR2 FQGTGA. The CDR3 extends over 14 amino acids. V was cut by 5 bases and J by 4 bases, with 14 bases left in between. CDR3 residues: CASSPPQGSTEAFF. In DNA, the CDR3 is TGTGCCAGCAGCCCTCCACAGGGCTCCACTGAAGCTTTCTTT.